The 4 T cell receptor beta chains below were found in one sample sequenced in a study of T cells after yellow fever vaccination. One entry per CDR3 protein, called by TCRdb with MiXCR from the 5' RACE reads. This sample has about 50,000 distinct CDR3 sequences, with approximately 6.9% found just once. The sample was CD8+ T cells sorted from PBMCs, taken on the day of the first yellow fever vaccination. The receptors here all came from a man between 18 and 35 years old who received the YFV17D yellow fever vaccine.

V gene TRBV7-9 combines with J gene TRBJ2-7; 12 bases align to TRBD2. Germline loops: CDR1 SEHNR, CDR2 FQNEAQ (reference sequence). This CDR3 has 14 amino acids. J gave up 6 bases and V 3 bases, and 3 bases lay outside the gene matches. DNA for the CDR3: TGTGCCAGCAGCTTTTCACTAGCGGGGGGCGAGCAGTACGTC. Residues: CASSFSLAGGEQYV.

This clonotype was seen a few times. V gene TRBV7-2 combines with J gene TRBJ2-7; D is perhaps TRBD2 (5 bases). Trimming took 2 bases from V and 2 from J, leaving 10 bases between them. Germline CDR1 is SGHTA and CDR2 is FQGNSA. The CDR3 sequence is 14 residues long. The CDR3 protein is CASSLREGPYEQYV. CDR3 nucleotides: TGTGCCAGCAGCTTACGGGAAGGGCCCTACGAGCAGTACGTC.

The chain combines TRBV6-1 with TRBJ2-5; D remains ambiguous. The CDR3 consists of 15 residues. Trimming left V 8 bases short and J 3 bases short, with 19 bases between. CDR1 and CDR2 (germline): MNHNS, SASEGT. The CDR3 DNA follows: TGTGCCAGCCTTTATCGTATTAGGGTTGAAGAGACCCAGTACTTC. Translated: CASLYRIRVEETQYF.

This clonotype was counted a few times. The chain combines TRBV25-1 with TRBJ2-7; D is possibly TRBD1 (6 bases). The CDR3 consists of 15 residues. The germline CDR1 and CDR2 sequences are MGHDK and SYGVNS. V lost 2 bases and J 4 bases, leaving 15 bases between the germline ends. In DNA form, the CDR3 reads TGTGCCAGCAGTGAAACTGCAGGGGCGCGGTACGAGCAGTACTTC. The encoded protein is CASSETAGARYEQYF.